The 19 T cell receptor beta chains presented below share a single source sample, sequenced in a study of vaccination effects on CD4 cells after COVID-19. The antigens these receptors bind are not known. Method: immunoSEQ multiplex PCR; TCRdb's copy keeps in-frame clones and lacks some. The sample has roughly 30,000 clones; approximately 81% are singletons. After around nine days in culture, the CD4+ T cells were isolated. According to PCR results, the person was infected with SARS-CoV-2 between March and December 2020. Vaccination of participants consisted of two doses of either the BNT162b2 or mRNA-1273 vaccine. Sample: CD4+ T cells from PBMCs cultured without peptide, taken after COVID-19 vaccination. The receptors come from a human donor who had a prior SARS-CoV-2 infection.

The J gene is TRBJ2-2, the V gene TRBV6-5; TRBD2 matches at 10 bases. With 7 bases clipped from V and 4 bases from J, the junction kept 3 bases outside the gene matches. From germline, CDR1 is MNHEY and CDR2 SVGAGI. The CDR3 contains 14 residues. CDR3: CASTLAGSTGELFF. CDR3 bases: TGTGCCAGCACACTAGCGGGATCCACCGGGGAGCTGTTTTTT.

The V call is TRBV10-3, the J call TRBJ2-3; maybe TRBD2 (6 bases). CDR3 length equals 13 residues. Deletions cut 4 bases from V and 2 bases from J, with 7 bases between. CDR1 ENHRY and CDR2 SYGVKD come from the germline V gene. CDR3 nucleotide sequence: TGTGCCATCAGTGCGGGAGACACAGATACGCAGTATTTT. Residues: CAISAGDTDTQYF.

The J gene is TRBJ2-2, the V gene TRBV5-1; D tentatively fits TRBD1 or TRBD2 (5 bases each). CDR3 length equals 16 residues. CDR1 SGHRS and CDR2 YFSETQ come from the germline V gene. The V and J ends lost 4 bases and 3 bases respectively, with 16 bases between them. This chain's CDR3 is CASSPHLGVYTGELFF. The CDR3 DNA follows: TGCGCCAGCAGCCCCCATTTGGGGGTTTACACCGGGGAGCTGTTTTTT.

This chain links TRBV11-2 with TRBJ1-6; 7 bases align to TRBD1. Germline assignment: CDR1 SGHAT and CDR2 FQNNGV. V was clipped by 5 bases and J by 2 bases; unmatched bases: 6. The CDR3 is made up of 16 amino acids. CDR3: CASSLRQGPYNSPLHF. CDR3 bases: TGTGCCAGCAGCCTGCGACAGGGACCCTATAATTCACCCCTCCACTTT. The entire variable domain, with the rest obtained from reference TRBV11-2 and TRBJ1-6, is as follows: EAGVAQSPRYKIIEKRQSVAFWCNPISGHATLYWYQQILGQGPKLLIQFQNNGVVDDSQLPKDRFSAERLKGVDSTLKIQPAKLEDSAVYLCASSLRQGPYNSPLHFGNGTRLTVT.

The J gene is TRBJ2-1, the V gene TRBV29-1; TRBD2 matches 11 bases. CDR1 and CDR2 (germline): SQVTM, ANQGSEA. Germline trimming cut 5 bases from V and 10 bases from J; bases unmatched to any gene: 10. CDR3 length equals 14 residues. CDR3 DNA: TGCAGCGTTTCCGGCGGGAGGACTAGCGGGGAGCAGTTCTTC. This encodes CSVSGGRTSGEQFF.

CDR3 bases: TGTGCCAGCAGCTTAGGCGCAGGACTAGCGTACACCGGGGAGCTGTTTTTT. Translation gives CASSLGAGLAYTGELFF. V and J are TRBV7-2 and TRBJ2-2; TRBD2 agrees at 9 bases. Trimming at V came to 1 base and at J to 3 bases, leaving 6 bases not matched to a gene. CDR1 and CDR2 from the germline V gene are SGHTA and FQGNSA. This CDR3 has 17 residues.

The chain has TRBV18 and TRBJ2-7; TRBD1 or TRBD2 may be the D gene (5 bases each). The germline V gene encodes CDR1 KGHSH and CDR2 LQKENI. The CDR3 consists of 15 residues. V gave up 4 bases and J gave up 1 base, with 14 bases separating them. The CDR3 DNA follows: TGTGCCAGCTCACGCCGGGACGACCCATCCTACGAGCAGTACTTC. Protein: CASSRRDDPSYEQYF.

The chain joins TRBV7-8 to TRBJ2-1, with TRBD2 identical over 7 bases. The CDR3 sequence is 18 residues long. Per the germline V gene, CDR1 is SGHVS and CDR2 is FQNEAQ. J gave up 5 bases and V 2 bases, and 15 bases lay outside the gene matches. The CDR3 DNA sequence: TGTGCCAGCAGCTTAAAAAGGGAGCGGGAACCAGAGCACAATGAGCAGTTCTTC. Amino acid sequence: CASSLKREREPEHNEQFF.

This chain connects TRBV27 to TRBJ2-4, with D maybe TRBD2 (5 bases). The CDR3 is 14 residues long. Germline lookup yields CDR1 MNHEY and CDR2 SMNVEV (reference sequence). Deletions cut 5 bases from V and 0 bases from J, with 8 bases between. CDR3 sequence: CASSPGVAKNIQYF. The CDR3 nucleotides are TGTGCCAGCAGTCCCGGGGTAGCCAAAAACATTCAGTACTTC.

The chain joins TRBV18 to TRBJ2-3; 7 bases are shared with TRBD1. Per germline, CDR1 KGHSH and CDR2 LQKENI. The trim removed 4 bases at V and 2 bases at J, leaving 12 bases unmatched. There are 17 residues in the CDR3. The CDR3 protein is CASSRPATGRYTDTQYF. Written as DNA, the CDR3 is TGTGCCAGCTCACGACCTGCGACAGGGCGGTACACAGATACGCAGTATTTT.

The gene calls are TRBV7-2 and TRBJ2-1; weak D call: TRBD1 (6 bases). Germline assignment: CDR1 SGHTA and CDR2 FQGNSA. The V and J ends lost 2 bases and 8 bases respectively, with 19 bases between them. This CDR3 region has 16 residues. The CDR3 region has the DNA TGTGCCAGCAGCTTAATGTTAGGGGGACGGTTGGATGAGCAGTTCTTC. Translated: CASSLMLGGRLDEQFF. The whole variable domain, filled in from reference TRBV7-2 and TRBJ2-1, reads GAGVSQSPSNKVTEKGKDVELRCDPISGHTALYWYRQSLGQGLEFLIYFQGNSAPDKSGLPSDRFSAERTGGSVSTLTIQRTQQEDSAVYLCASSLMLGGRLDEQFFGPGTRLTVL.

The rearrangement uses TRBV3-1 (or the pseudogene TRBV3-2) and TRBJ2-3; D may correspond to TRBD1 or TRBD2 (5 bases each). This CDR3 spans 14 amino acids. The V end lost 0 bases, the J end lost 8 bases, and 12 bases lay between the germline ends. Germline V CDR1 and CDR2: LGHDT, YNNKEL (reference sequence). The CDR3 DNA sequence: TGTGCCAGCAGCCAAGATGCGGCTGGGACTACGCAGTATTTT. Protein: CASSQDAAGTTQYF.

This clone turned up a few times. The genes are TRBV5-4 and TRBJ2-1, with 7 bases identical to TRBD2. Looked up from germline, CDR1 is SGHNT and CDR2 is YYREEE (reference sequence). V lost 2 bases and J lost 4; bases outside the gene matches: 9. The CDR3 spans 16 residues. The CDR3 nucleotides read TGTGCCAGCAGCTTCGGCCTGGTAGCGGGTTACAATGAGCAGTTCTTC. It yields the protein CASSFGLVAGYNEQFF.

This rearrangement joins TRBV10-3 to TRBJ2-2; D may be TRBD1 (6 bases). CDR3 length: 15 amino acids. Germline values: CDR1 ENHRY, CDR2 SYGVKD. V lost 3 bases, J lost 4 bases, and 12 bases lay in between. The CDR3 DNA follows: TGTGCCATCAGTGAAAGGGGGAGCCCCACCGGGGAGCTGTTTTTT. Protein: CAISERGSPTGELFF.

The chain is built from TRBV19 and TRBJ2-3, with D possibly TRBD1 on 6 matching bases. Germline CDR1 is LNHDA and CDR2 is SQIVND (reference sequence). V was pared by 2 bases and J by 3 bases, with 12 bases between. This CDR3 has 15 amino acids. The chain's CDR3 is CASSINRGSTDTQYF. Here the CDR3 DNA reads TGTGCCAGTAGTATAAATAGGGGGAGTACAGATACGCAGTATTTT.

This clone was observed once. This chain joins TRBV7-8 and TRBJ2-6; 8 positions agree with TRBD1. Trimming cost V 10 bases and J 4 bases; bases outside gene matches: 6. The germline CDR1 and CDR2 sequences are SGHVS and FQNEAQ. The CDR3 is 14 residues long. CDR3 DNA: TGTGCCACCAGGCGACAGGGGGGGGCCAACGTCCTGACTTTC. Amino acid sequence: CATRRQGGANVLTF.

The chain carries TRBV30 and TRBJ2-4; TRBD1 might be the D (6 bases). Trimming removed 1 base at V and 0 bases at J, with 10 bases between. Germline CDR1 and CDR2: GTSNPN and SVGIG (reference sequence). The CDR3 consists of 15 residues. The CDR3 loop is CAWSEGVQAKNIQYF. CDR3 nucleotide sequence: TGTGCCTGGAGTGAGGGGGTCCAAGCCAAAAACATTCAGTACTTC.

This CDR3 is CASSQDLGSSYEQYF. CDR3 nucleotides: TGTGCCAGCAGCCAAGATTTGGGTAGCTCCTACGAGCAGTACTTC. The V call is TRBV3-1 (or the pseudogene TRBV3-2), the J call TRBJ2-7, with D unclear. The CDR3 has 15 residues. V lost 0 bases, J lost 0 bases, and 9 bases lay in between. The germline V gene encodes CDR1 LGHDT and CDR2 YNNKEL (reference sequence).

This chain links TRBV18 with TRBJ2-7, with TRBD1 matching over 10 bases. CDR1 is KGHSH, CDR2 LQKENI, per germline. This CDR3 spans 15 amino acids. V lost 3 bases, J lost 0 bases, and 2 bases stayed unmatched. Written as DNA, the CDR3 is TGTGCCAGCTCACCCGGGACAGGGGCCTCCTACGAGCAGTACTTC. Protein sequence: CASSPGTGASYEQYF.